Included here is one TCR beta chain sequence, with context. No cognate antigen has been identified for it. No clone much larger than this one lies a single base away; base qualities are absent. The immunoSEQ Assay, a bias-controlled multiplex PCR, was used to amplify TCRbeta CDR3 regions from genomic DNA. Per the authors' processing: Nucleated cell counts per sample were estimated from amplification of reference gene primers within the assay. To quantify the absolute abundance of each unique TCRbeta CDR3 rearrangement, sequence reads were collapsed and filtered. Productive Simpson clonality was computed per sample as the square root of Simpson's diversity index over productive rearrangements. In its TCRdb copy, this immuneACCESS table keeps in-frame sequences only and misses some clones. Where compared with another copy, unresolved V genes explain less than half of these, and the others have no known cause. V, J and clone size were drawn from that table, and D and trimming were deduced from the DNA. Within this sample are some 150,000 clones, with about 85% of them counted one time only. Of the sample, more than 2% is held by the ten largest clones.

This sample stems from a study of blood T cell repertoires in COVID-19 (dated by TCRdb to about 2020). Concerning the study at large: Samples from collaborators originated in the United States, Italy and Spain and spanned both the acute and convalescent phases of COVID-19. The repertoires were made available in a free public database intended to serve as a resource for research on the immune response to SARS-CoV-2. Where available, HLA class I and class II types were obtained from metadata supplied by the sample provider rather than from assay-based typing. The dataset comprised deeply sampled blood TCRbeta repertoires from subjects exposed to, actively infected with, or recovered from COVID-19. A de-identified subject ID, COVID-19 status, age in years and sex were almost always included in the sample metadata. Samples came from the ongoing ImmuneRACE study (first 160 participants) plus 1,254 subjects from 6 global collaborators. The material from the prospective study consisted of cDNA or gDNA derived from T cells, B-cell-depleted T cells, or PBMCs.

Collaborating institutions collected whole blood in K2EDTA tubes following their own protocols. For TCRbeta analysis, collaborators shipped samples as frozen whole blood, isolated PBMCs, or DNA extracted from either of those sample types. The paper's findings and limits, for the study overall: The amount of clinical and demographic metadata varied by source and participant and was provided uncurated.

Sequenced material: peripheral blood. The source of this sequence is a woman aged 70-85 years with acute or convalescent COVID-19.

The DNA sequence follows: TGTGCCAGCAGTTCGTCTACCTCTGGGGCCAACGTCCTGACTTTC. Its translation is CASSSSTSGANVLTF. The chain uses TRBV6-5 and TRBJ2-6, with no D gene named confidently. From the germline V gene, CDR1 is MNHEY and CDR2 is SVGAGI. Between the V and J ends, shortened by 4 bases and 0 bases respectively, the junction contains 7 bases. The CDR3 spans 15 residues, from the cysteine through the phenylalanine. Only the CDR3 region is kept as DNA, spanning 45 bases read in frame from base 1.